The 3 T cell receptor beta chains in this list originate from one sample, sequenced in a study of T-cell memory formation after mild COVID-19. Each CDR3 protein gets one entry after TCRdb re-called the 5' RACE reads with MiXCR. The table includes 50,000 or so distinct CDR3 sequences, 12% detected once. Sequencing input: PBMCs or a T cell subset sorted from them (not recorded which). The receptor set was obtained from a man aged 18 to 30 who had mild COVID-19 (a few samples of this study predate the infection). Cell type and time point are not known.

This clonotype showed up many times. V is TRBV5-1 and J is TRBJ2-3; 10 bases align to TRBD1. The CDR3 is 15 amino acids. V gave up 3 bases and J gave up 7 bases; unmatched junction bases: 8. Germline CDR1 SGHRS, CDR2 YFSETQ. The CDR3 reads CASSSSGTGENTQYF. The CDR3 DNA reads TGCGCCAGCAGCTCGTCCGGGACAGGGGAGAATACGCAGTATTTT.

The V gene is TRBV20-1, the J gene TRBJ1-3; a possible D gene is TRBD1 (5 bases). Germline V gene sequence: CDR1 DFQATT, CDR2 SNEGSKA (reference sequence). This CDR3 is built from 14 residues. Deletions cut 2 bases from V and 0 bases from J, with 8 bases between. The CDR3 spells CSARQGSSGNTIYF. Here the CDR3 DNA reads TGCAGTGCTAGACAGGGTAGCTCTGGAAACACCATATATTTT.

There are a few counts of this clonotype. The rearrangement joins TRBV10-3 to TRBJ2-7; TRBD1 agrees at 7 bases. Germline assignment: CDR1 ENHRY and CDR2 SYGVKD. V dropped 5 bases and J dropped 5; count of bases not matched to a gene: 6. CDR3 length: 13 residues. CDR3 sequence: CAISPGTENEQYF. CDR3 nucleotide sequence: TGTGCCATCAGTCCCGGGACAGAAAACGAGCAGTACTTC.